One sample yielded the 30 T cell receptor beta chains listed below, sequenced in a study of shared T cell receptors in the human thymus. Data came from immunoSEQ multiplex PCR; TCRdb stores just in-frame clones and leaves some out. The data hold almost 550,000 clones, with approximately 78% observed a single time. The sample was also reused in another study, on human thymus T cells.

Sequencing was carried out using thymocytes. The origin of the receptors is a boy less than two years old with a congenital heart defect.

The rearrangement links TRBV29-1 to TRBJ2-1, with TRBD2 identical over 7 bases. CDR3 length: 12 residues. The germline gives CDR1 SQVTM, CDR2 ANQGSEA. J gave up 5 bases and V 7 bases, and 5 bases lay outside the gene matches. The CDR3 spells CSARLAHNEQFF. CDR3 coding DNA: TGCAGCGCCCGACTAGCTCACAATGAGCAGTTCTTC.

The chain links TRBV11-2 to TRBJ2-1; 10 bases match TRBD2. Trimming cost V 2 bases and J 8 bases; bases outside gene matches: 9. Germline loops: CDR1 SGHAT, CDR2 FQNNGV. The CDR3 runs 16 residues. Here the CDR3 reads CASSLWGSGRSHEQFF. CDR3 nucleotides: TGTGCCAGCAGCTTATGGGGTAGCGGGAGGAGTCATGAGCAGTTCTTC.

In DNA form, the CDR3 reads TGTGCCAGCAGCTATCGACTAGCGGGAGTAATTGTGCAGTACTTC. Encoded protein: CASSYRLAGVIVQYF. The chain has TRBV11-2 and TRBJ2-7; 12 nucleotides match TRBD2. The germline gives CDR1 SGHAT, CDR2 FQNNGV. With 4 bases clipped from V and 9 bases from J, the junction kept 10 bases outside the gene matches. The CDR3 has 15 residues. The full variable domain, rest sourced from reference TRBV11-2 and TRBJ2-7, is EAGVAQSPRYKIIEKRQSVAFWCNPISGHATLYWYQQILGQGPKLLIQFQNNGVVDDSQLPKDRFSAERLKGVDSTLKIQPAKLEDSAVYLCASSYRLAGVIVQYFGPGTRLTVT.

This clone has just a few counts. The chain is built from TRBV7-3 and TRBJ2-1; 8 bases line up with TRBD2. Germline V gene data show CDR1 as SGHTA and CDR2 as FQGTGA. Trimming at V came to 4 bases and at J to 9 bases, leaving 14 bases not matched to a gene. This CDR3 is built from 16 residues. The CDR3 spells CASSCWGTRETSEQFF. In nucleotides, the CDR3 is TGTGCCAGCAGCTGTTGGGGGACTAGAGAGACAAGTGAGCAGTTCTTC.

The chain recombines TRBV7-4 with TRBJ2-7; TRBD2 agrees at 7 bases. Germline CDR1 reads SGHVT; CDR2 reads SQSDAQ. The CDR3 has 22 residues. J lost 6 bases, V lost 5 bases, and 34 bases had no gene match. CDR3 protein: CASSPHVGGSALRHKFRGEQYF. The DNA of the CDR3 is TGTGCCAGCAGCCCACATGTTGGCGGGAGCGCTCTCCGTCATAAGTTCCGGGGCGAGCAGTACTTC.

This chain connects TRBV28 to TRBJ1-2; 9 bases are shared with TRBD1. There are 14 residues in the CDR3. Losses at the gene ends were 6 bases for V and 6 bases for J; bases not matched to a gene: 8. The germline CDR1 and CDR2 sequences are MDHEN and SYDVKM. CDR3 sequence reads: CASRDRDRVHGYTF. As DNA, the CDR3 is TGTGCCAGCAGAGACCGGGACAGGGTTCATGGCTACACCTTC.

The chain employs TRBV4-3 and TRBJ2-7, with 12 bases that match TRBD2. V lost 0 bases to trimming and J lost 5 bases; unmatched junction nucleotides: 2. Germline assignment: CDR1 LGHNA and CDR2 YSLEER. The CDR3 spans 15 residues. The CDR3 nucleotides read TGCGCCAGCAGCCAAGAGGGACTAGCGGGTGACGAGCAGTACTTC. Its translation is CASSQEGLAGDEQYF.

The V call is TRBV4-3, the J call TRBJ1-5; D not resolved. Between the trimmed V and J ends, which lost 1 base and 3 bases, there was a span of 7 bases. Germline CDR1 is LGHNA and CDR2 is YSLEER. This CDR3 region has 14 residues. The CDR3 sequence: CASSQGQLNQPQHF. The CDR3 DNA sequence: TGCGCCAGCAGCCAAGGACAACTCAATCAGCCCCAGCATTTT.

This clone occurred once. The chain employs TRBV12-2 and TRBJ1-1. TRBV12-2 is marked as a pseudogene. The CDR3 is 13 residues long. Here the CDR3 DNA reads TGTGCAAGTCGCATACAAACGGGAGATGAAGCTTTCTTT. Encoded protein: CASRIQTGDEAFF.

A word on this clone: The junction does not match germline at one end; this may be a read error. The V and J genes are TRBV19 and TRBJ2-7; tentatively, D is TRBD1 (6 bases). CDR1 is LNHDA, CDR2 SQIVND, per germline (reference sequence). The CDR3 runs 19 residues. CDR3 sequence reads: CASSIGASAPTGFPYGQYF. The CDR3 nucleotides are TGTGCCAGTAGTATAGGCGCATCCGCCCCGACAGGATTCCCCTACGGGCAGTACTTC.

The chain combines TRBV27 with TRBJ2-7; the D gene is possibly TRBD2 (5 bases). From germline, CDR1 is MNHEY and CDR2 SMNVEV (reference sequence). The CDR3 loop spans 14 amino acids. Between the trimmed V and J ends, which lost 5 bases and 4 bases, there was a span of 15 bases. DNA of the CDR3: TGTGCCAGCAGTCCCTGGGGTCGGGGATACGAGCAGTACTTC. Translated: CASSPWGRGYEQYF.

The chain carries TRBV28 and TRBJ2-7, with 11 bases lining up with TRBD1. In germline, CDR1 is MDHEN, CDR2 SYDVKM. V gave up 5 bases and J gave up 5 bases; unmatched junction bases: 14. The CDR3 consists of 17 residues. CDR3 coding DNA: TGTGCCAGCAGTCCCCCTTCCCGGACAGGGGGCTTCCACGAGCAGTACTTC. It is translated as CASSPPSRTGGFHEQYF.

This clone was counted only a few times. The rearrangement uses TRBV11-3 and TRBJ2-7; perhaps TRBD2 as D (6 bases). From germline, CDR1 is SGHNT and CDR2 YENEEA. The CDR3 sequence is 14 residues long. The V end lost 2 bases, the J end lost 0 bases, and 8 bases lay between the germline ends. CDR3 DNA: TGTGCCAGCAGCTTACTAGCGACCTCCTACGAGCAGTACTTC. Encoded protein: CASSLLATSYEQYF.

The genes are TRBV6-1 and TRBJ2-2, with 10 bases aligning to TRBD2. The CDR3 is 19 residues long. CDR1 and CDR2 from the germline V gene are MNHNS and SASEGT. With V trimmed by 2 bases and J by 0 bases, 9 bases remained unmatched. CDR3 sequence (DNA): TGTGCCAGCAGTGAAATCATAACTAGCGGGACCCCGAACACCGGGGAGCTGTTTTTT. As protein: CASSEIITSGTPNTGELFF.

V gene TRBV6-1 combines with J gene TRBJ2-1; 8 bases are shared with TRBD1. The CDR3 spans 15 residues. With V trimmed by 8 bases and J by 1 base, 7 bases remained unmatched. Germline CDR1 reads MNHNS; CDR2 reads SASEGT. The chain's CDR3 is CASALGTGSYNEQFF. CDR3 DNA sequence: TGTGCCAGCGCGCTCGGGACAGGATCCTACAATGAGCAGTTCTTC.

This clone has just one count. This rearrangement joins TRBV7-2 to TRBJ2-5; 12 nucleotides match TRBD2. V dropped 5 bases and J dropped 7; count of bases not matched to a gene: 14. CDR1 and CDR2 from the germline V gene are SGHTA and FQGNSA. This CDR3 is built from 17 residues. In DNA form, the CDR3 reads TGTGCCAGCAGCCTTCGTGCTAGCGGGAGGGGGAGGGGGACCCAGTACTTC. Translation: CASSLRASGRGRGTQYF.

CDR3 nucleotide sequence: TGTGCCAGCACCCCGGACAGGGATCCCTACGAGCAGTACTTC. It is translated as CASTPDRDPYEQYF. The chain employs TRBV6-1 and TRBJ2-7, with TRBD1 identical over 8 bases. The CDR3 is made up of 14 amino acids. The germline V gene encodes CDR1 MNHNS and CDR2 SASEGT. The V gene end was trimmed by 7 bases and the J gene end by 2 bases; junction bases not matched to a gene: 7.

V usage is TRBV5-6 and J usage is TRBJ1-2; no firm D call. The CDR3 is 14 amino acids. V was pared by 0 bases and J by 4 bases, with 10 bases between. Germline CDR1 is SGHDT and CDR2 is YYEEEE. DNA of the CDR3: TGTGCCAGCAGCTTGGACCAGGCGACCTATGGCTACACCTTC. Translating gives CASSLDQATYGYTF. Full variable domain (rest looked up from reference TRBV5-6 and TRBJ1-2): DAGVTQSPTHLIKTRGQQVTLRCSPKSGHDTVSWYQQALGQGPQFIFQYYEEEERQRGNFPDRFSGHQFPNYSSELNVNALLLGDSALYLCASSLDQATYGYTFGSGTRLTVV.

This chain joins TRBV6-1 and TRBJ1-2; D is possibly TRBD1 (6 bases). Trimming took 5 bases from V and 8 from J, leaving 12 bases between them. Germline V gives CDR1 MNHNS, CDR2 SASEGT. This CDR3 region has 12 residues. The CDR3 loop reads CASSTTGHGYTF. The CDR3 bases are TGTGCCAGCAGTACGACAGGCCACGGCTACACCTTC.

The V call is TRBV18, the J call TRBJ2-1, with D perhaps TRBD2 (5 bases). V shed 5 bases and J shed 0 bases, with 17 bases lying between them. The length of the CDR3 is 17 residues. Germline assignment: CDR1 KGHSH and CDR2 LQKENI. The CDR3 DNA is TGTGCCAGCTCAGATGCTAGCCGGATGAGCTCCTACAATGAGCAGTTCTTC. Translating gives CASSDASRMSSYNEQFF.

This clone was observed once. The chain has TRBV5-4 and TRBJ1-2; 10 bases fit TRBD1. CDR1 and CDR2 from the germline V gene are SGHNT and YYREEE (reference sequence). The trim removed 4 bases at V and 6 bases at J, leaving 0 bases unmatched. The CDR3 contains 12 residues. The CDR3 loop reads CASSGTGDGYTF. CDR3 sequence (DNA): TGTGCCAGCAGCGGGACAGGGGATGGCTACACCTTC.

The chain recombines TRBV6-6 with TRBJ2-1; the D gene is possibly TRBD2 (6 bases). This CDR3 spans 16 amino acids. V dropped 6 bases and J dropped 0 bases, with 15 bases sitting between them. Germline loops: CDR1 MNHNY, CDR2 SVGAGI (reference sequence). The CDR3: CASRTGLPSSYNEQFF. The CDR3 region has the DNA TGTGCCAGCAGGACGGGACTCCCAAGCTCCTACAATGAGCAGTTCTTC.

The chain uses TRBV27 and TRBJ2-3; 10 bases are a match to TRBD2. Trimming cost V 8 bases and J 3 bases; bases outside gene matches: 5. The CDR3 covers 14 residues. Per the germline V gene, CDR1 is MNHEY and CDR2 is SMNVEV (reference sequence). CDR3 nucleotide sequence: TGTGCCAGCCGACTAGCGGGTCATACAGATACGCAGTATTTT. Its translation is CASRLAGHTDTQYF.

This chain connects TRBV7-2 to TRBJ2-7, with D perhaps TRBD2 (5 bases). The CDR3 extends over 15 amino acids. Per germline, CDR1 SGHTA and CDR2 FQGNSA. V was clipped by 5 bases and J by 2 bases, with 16 bases between them. CDR3 loop: CASSLPGGRAYEQYF. The CDR3 region has the DNA TGTGCCAGCAGCCTGCCGGGCGGGCGAGCCTACGAGCAGTACTTC. Filled out from reference TRBV7-2 and TRBJ2-7, the complete variable domain reads GAGVSQSPSNKVTEKGKDVELRCDPISGHTALYWYRQSLGQGLEFLIYFQGNSAPDKSGLPSDRFSAERTGGSVSTLTIQRTQQEDSAVYLCASSLPGGRAYEQYFGPGTRLTVT.

This clone was detected once. The CDR3 nucleotides are TGTGCCAGCAGCCGGGGGGTCTCGAGCTCCTACGAGCAGTACTTC. As protein: CASSRGVSSSYEQYF. The J gene is TRBJ2-7, the V gene TRBV11-3; 7 nucleotides match TRBD2. The CDR3 length is 15 residues. V was pared by 5 bases and J by 0 bases, with 7 bases of the junction left unmatched. Per germline, CDR1 SGHNT and CDR2 YENEEA.

The genes are TRBV7-2 and TRBJ2-3; 8 nucleotides agree with TRBD1. The CDR3 spans 16 residues. V dropped 1 base and J dropped 5; count of bases not matched to a gene: 8. The germline CDR1 and CDR2 sequences are SGHTA and FQGNSA. The CDR3 reads CASSLDPRGLGDTQYF. The CDR3 DNA sequence: TGTGCCAGCAGCTTAGATCCCAGGGGGCTTGGAGATACGCAGTATTTT.

The chain couples TRBV25-1 to TRBJ2-7; D perhaps matches TRBD2 (7 bases). Trimming removed 5 bases at V and 6 bases at J, with 17 bases between. CDR1 MGHDK and CDR2 SYGVNS come from the germline V gene. CDR3 length: 14 amino acids. The CDR3 sequence is CASSRLSGTLEQYF. In DNA form, the CDR3 reads TGTGCCAGCAGTCGGCTCAGCGGGACACTCGAGCAGTACTTC.

In nucleotides, the CDR3 is TGCGCCAGCAGCTTGGCACTAGCGGGAGTACCCTACGAGCAGTACTTC. Translated: CASSLALAGVPYEQYF. V and J are TRBV5-1 and TRBJ2-7, with 11 positions matching TRBD2. This CDR3 spans 16 amino acids. Germline loops: CDR1 SGHRS, CDR2 YFSETQ. Unmatched junction bases numbered 4, after V lost 0 bases and J lost 2 bases.

The rearrangement joins TRBV7-2 to TRBJ2-7; possibly TRBD1 for D (7 bases). This CDR3 has 16 residues. Germline values: CDR1 SGHTA, CDR2 FQGNSA. The ends were cut back, 7 bases at V and 2 bases at J, with 21 bases in the middle. In DNA, the CDR3 is TGTGCCAGCAACCACCGTGCGGGACAGTTCACCTACGAGCAGTACTTC. Protein product: CASNHRAGQFTYEQYF.

This chain joins TRBV2 and TRBJ2-1; 10 bases align to TRBD2. The CDR3 covers 17 residues. CDR1 is SNHLY, CDR2 FYNNEI, per germline. V was pared by 4 bases and J by 2 bases, with 8 bases of the junction left unmatched. The CDR3: CASSVGLALPTYNEQFF. The CDR3 bases are TGTGCCAGCAGTGTGGGACTAGCGCTCCCTACCTACAATGAGCAGTTCTTC. Drawing the rest from reference TRBV2 and TRBJ2-1, the complete variable domain is EPEVTQTPSHQVTQMGQEVILRCVPISNHLYFYWYRQILGQKVEFLVSFYNNEISEKSEIFDDQFSVERPDGSNFTLKIRSTKLEDSAMYFCASSVGLALPTYNEQFFGPGTRLTVL.